This T cell receptor beta chain was obtained from a study of neurological immune-mediated disorders. The CDR3 contains 14 residues. V lost 7 bases to trimming and J lost 0 bases, with 12 bases between them. This clonotype was observed many times. The antigen is undetermined. Study results and limitations: Among expanded clones, no CDR3 amino acid sequences were shared across subjects, a pattern suggesting private repertoires in all groups.

MiXCR, applied by TCRdb to the 5' RACE reads, yields one record per CDR3 protein. There are over 45,000 distinct CDR3 sequences in the sample; roughly 23% occur only once, and 20% to 30% lies in the top ten. This clonotype was obtained from a woman in her 70s in good health. The chain employs TRBV12-3 or TRBV12-4 and TRBJ1-1; D unclear. The material sequenced was PBMCs. DNA for the CDR3: TGTGCCAGCACCCCGACAACGATGAACACTGAAGCTTTCTTT. Amino acids: CASTPTTMNTEAFF.